One sample yielded the 30 T cell receptor beta chains listed below, sequenced in a study of blood T cell repertoires in COVID-19. Here immunoSEQ multiplex PCR was the method, and the copy in TCRdb shows in-frame clones only, minus some. The sample gives approximately 110,000 clones, over 75% of which show up once; approximately 7% is in the top ten. Material: peripheral blood. The source of these receptors is a woman in her forties or fifties with acute or convalescent COVID-19.

This CDR3 reads CASSQAGGRGNSPLHF. In nucleotides, the CDR3 is TGTGCCAGCAGCCAAGCGGGCGGAAGGGGTAATTCACCCCTCCACTTT. This chain links TRBV3-1 (or the pseudogene TRBV3-2) with TRBJ1-6; D is perhaps TRBD1 (5 bases). Trimming stripped 1 base from V and 6 bases from J, with 13 bases between. The germline gives CDR1 LGHDT, CDR2 YNNKEL (reference sequence). The CDR3 is 16 residues long.

The chain has TRBV5-1 and TRBJ1-4, with 9 bases matching TRBD1. CDR1 is SGHRS, CDR2 YFSETQ, per germline. The CDR3 is 16 residues long. The ends lost 2 bases at V and 7 bases at J; junction bases unmatched: 9. CDR3: CASSLTGTGYSEKLFF. The CDR3 bases are TGCGCCAGCAGCTTAACCGGGACAGGGTACAGTGAAAAACTGTTTTTT.

The genes are TRBV15 and TRBJ2-2; TRBD2 agrees at 8 bases. Looked up from germline, CDR1 is LNHNV and CDR2 is YYDKDF (reference sequence). The CDR3 is 14 amino acids. J was trimmed by 4 bases and V by 8 bases; bases with no gene match: 6. CDR3 DNA: TGTGCCACCCGTACGGGAGGGGGCACCGGGGAGCTGTTTTTT. Translated, it gives CATRTGGGTGELFF.

The chain recombines TRBV4-1 with TRBJ1-4; 12 nucleotides line up with TRBD1. The CDR3 has 19 residues. Per germline, CDR1 MGHRA and CDR2 YSYEKL. V lost 0 bases, J lost 4 bases, and 9 bases stayed unmatched. For the CDR3, the DNA is TGCGCCAGCAGCCAAGAAGGAGGGACAGGGGGCACAGTTAATGAAAAACTGTTTTTT. Protein product: CASSQEGGTGGTVNEKLFF.

The rearrangement uses TRBV7-7 and TRBJ1-2; D unclear. This CDR3 comprises 13 residues. Germline loops: CDR1 SSHAT, CDR2 FNYEAQ (reference sequence). V lost 5 bases and J lost 5, with 12 bases in between. CDR3 coding DNA: TGTGCCAGCAGCCCCGGATACGGGTATGGCTACACCTTC. Translated, it gives CASSPGYGYGYTF. Using reference TRBV7-7 and TRBJ1-2 for the parts outside the CDR3, the full variable domain is GAGVSQSPRYKVTKRGQDVTLRCDPISSHATLYWYQQALGQGPEFLTYFNYEAQPDKSGLPSDRFSAERPEGSISTLTIQRTEQRDSAMYRCASSPGYGYGYTFGSGTRLTVV.

In this sample, this clone turned up a few times. The chain carries TRBV5-8 and TRBJ2-7, with 8 bases lining up with TRBD1. Germline loops: CDR1 SGHTS, CDR2 YDEGEE. The CDR3 consists of 13 residues. Germline trimming cut 5 bases from V and 2 bases from J; bases unmatched to any gene: 3. CDR3 in amino acids: CASSRTGPYEQYF. The CDR3 DNA reads TGTGCCAGCAGTCGGACAGGGCCCTACGAGCAGTACTTC.

A note on this clone: Other DNA sequences within the sample encode an identical CDR3. The V and J genes are TRBV6-5 and TRBJ1-1; D is uncertain. The CDR3 covers 14 residues. Germline CDR1 MNHEY, CDR2 SVGAGI. V was shortened by 0 bases and J by 1 base, with 6 bases between the two germline ends. CDR3 in DNA: TGTGCCAGCAGTTACTCGGCGGGGAACACTGAAGCTTTCTTT. It yields the protein CASSYSAGNTEAFF.

This clone was seen once. The rearrangement uses TRBV11-2 and TRBJ1-3, with D perhaps TRBD1 (5 bases). The CDR3 length is 17 residues. Per the germline V gene, CDR1 is SGHAT and CDR2 is FQNNGV. With 6 bases removed from V and 0 bases from J, the gap between germline ends came to 18 bases. The DNA for the CDR3 is TGTGCCAGCAGGGGGGGGACCTACCGTTTCTCTGGAAACACCATATATTTT. Its protein is CASRGGTYRFSGNTIYF.

The chain joins TRBV2 to TRBJ2-6; D possibly corresponds to TRBD1 (6 bases). The CDR3 is 19 residues long. CDR1 is SNHLY and CDR2 is FYNNEI in the germline V gene. The ends were cut back, 3 bases at V and 0 bases at J, with 18 bases in the middle. The CDR3 sequence is CASSDPGHSVHSGANVLTF. The CDR3 bases are TGTGCCAGCAGTGATCCGGGACACAGCGTACACTCTGGGGCCAACGTCCTGACTTTC.

The V and J genes are TRBV9 and TRBJ1-5, with D tentatively TRBD1 (6 bases). CDR1 and CDR2 from the germline V gene are SGDLS and YYNGEE. The V gene lost 5 bases and the J gene lost 1 base, with 10 bases spanning the gap. This CDR3 has 14 amino acids. The CDR3 sequence is CASSSDSSNQPQHF. CDR3 nucleotides: TGTGCCAGCAGTTCGGACAGCAGCAATCAGCCCCAGCATTTT.

The V gene is TRBV18, the J gene TRBJ1-5; TRBD1 matches 8 bases. This CDR3 region has 15 residues. J gave up 5 bases and V 6 bases, and 9 bases lay outside the gene matches. Germline V gives CDR1 KGHSH, CDR2 LQKENI. CDR3 coding DNA: TGTGCCAGCTCGGGAGGACAGGGACGCGATCAGCCCCAGCATTTT. This translates into CASSGGQGRDQPQHF.

V and J are TRBV7-6 and TRBJ2-5, with a tentative D call TRBD1 (5 bases). Trimming left V 1 base short and J 5 bases short, with 8 bases between. The length of the CDR3 is 13 residues. Germline V gives CDR1 SGHVS, CDR2 FNYEAQ. The chain's CDR3 is CASSLGPGETQYF. The CDR3 region has the DNA TGTGCCAGCAGCTTAGGGCCAGGGGAGACCCAGTACTTC.

For the CDR3, the DNA is TGTGCCAGCAGTGAAGGGCAGGGGGCCGACACCGGGGAGCTGTTTTTT. Translated: CASSEGQGADTGELFF. J is TRBJ2-2 and V is TRBV25-1; 8 nucleotides agree with TRBD1. The germline V gene encodes CDR1 MGHDK and CDR2 SYGVNS. This CDR3 has 16 amino acids. With V trimmed by 2 bases and J by 3 bases, 5 bases remained unmatched.

The rearrangement uses TRBV7-3 and TRBJ2-3; 9 bases agree with TRBD2. The CDR3 is 16 residues long. V shed 5 bases, J shed 5 bases, and the junction held 11 bases outside the gene matches. The V gene's germline CDR1 is SGHTA and CDR2 FQGTGA. CDR3 residues: CASSPGRGAGGDTQYF. The CDR3 DNA follows: TGTGCCAGCAGCCCTGGACGGGGAGCGGGAGGAGATACGCAGTATTTT.

This sequence joins TRBV5-4 and TRBJ1-3; the D is unclear. CDR3 length: 13 amino acids. CDR1 and CDR2 from the germline V gene are SGHNT and YYREEE (reference sequence). V lost 4 bases to trimming and J lost 0 bases, with 5 bases between them. CDR3 sequence: CASSTSSGNTIYF. The CDR3 DNA sequence: TGTGCCAGCAGCACATCCTCTGGAAACACCATATATTTT.

J is TRBJ2-3 and V is TRBV18; D is possibly TRBD1 (5 bases). Germline CDR1 reads KGHSH; CDR2 reads LQKENI. This CDR3 comprises 13 residues. Deletions cut 6 bases from V and 0 bases from J, with 7 bases between. CDR3 loop: CASSDTSTDTQYF. The CDR3 DNA sequence: TGTGCCAGCTCGGACACCAGCACAGATACGCAGTATTTT.

The V call is TRBV16, the J call TRBJ1-6, with 7 bases identical to TRBD1. Germline V lookup: CDR1 KGHSY, CDR2 FQNENV. The length of the CDR3 is 15 residues. Trimming at V came to 4 bases and at J to 5 bases, leaving 5 bases not matched to a gene. The CDR3 coding sequence is TGTGCCAGCAGCCGACGGGACAGCGATAATTCACCCCTCCACTTT. This translates into CASSRRDSDNSPLHF.

The chain recombines TRBV5-1 with TRBJ2-7; TRBD2 agrees at 15 bases. The V gene's germline CDR1 is SGHRS and CDR2 YFSETQ. The CDR3 totals 18 residues. V lost 4 bases to trimming and J lost 2 bases; unmatched junction nucleotides: 10. CDR3 protein: CASSLRTSGGADAYEQYF. The CDR3 DNA sequence: TGCGCCAGCAGCCTTCGGACTAGCGGGGGGGCCGACGCCTACGAGCAGTACTTC.

J is TRBJ2-1 and V is TRBV5-4; 8 nucleotides line up with TRBD1. V shed 0 bases, J shed 8 bases, and the junction held 10 bases outside the gene matches. This CDR3 has 16 amino acids. Germline V gene data show CDR1 as SGHNT and CDR2 as YYREEE (reference sequence). The CDR3 DNA sequence: TGTGCCAGCAGCTTGGGATGGACAGGGTCAAACGATGAGCAGTTCTTC. It specifies CASSLGWTGSNDEQFF. Full variable domain (remainder filled in from reference TRBV5-4 and TRBJ2-1): ETGVTQSPTHLIKTRGQQVTLRCSSQSGHNTVSWYQQALGQGPQFIFQYYREEENGRGNFPPRFSGLQFPNYSSELNVNALELDDSALYLCASSLGWTGSNDEQFFGPGTRLTVL.

The rearrangement uses TRBV18 and TRBJ1-1; D unclear. Trimming removed 10 bases from V and 0 bases from J, with 6 bases in between. The CDR3 consists of 11 residues. The germline V gene has CDR1 KGHSH and CDR2 LQKENI. CDR3: CATQMNTEAFF. In DNA, the CDR3 is TGTGCCACGCAGATGAACACTGAAGCTTTCTTT.

The chain combines TRBV5-1 with TRBJ1-2; 7 nucleotides match TRBD1. Trimming took 4 bases from V and 2 from J; bases not matched to a gene: 5. Germline lookup yields CDR1 SGHRS and CDR2 YFSETQ. CDR3 length: 14 amino acids. The CDR3 DNA is TGCGCCAGCAGCGTGGGACAGTTAAACTATGGCTACACCTTC. Encoded protein: CASSVGQLNYGYTF.

The chain joins TRBV5-6 to TRBJ1-1; D uncertain. Per germline, CDR1 SGHDT and CDR2 YYEEEE. V lost 1 base and J 1 base, leaving 8 bases between the germline ends. The CDR3 runs 14 residues. The CDR3 spells CASSLMRRNTEAFF. The CDR3 region has the DNA TGTGCCAGCAGCTTGATGAGGAGGAACACTGAAGCTTTCTTT.

This chain joins TRBV12-3 or TRBV12-4 and TRBJ1-3; D perhaps matches TRBD1 (5 bases). Deletions cut 6 bases from V and 9 bases from J, with 12 bases between. The CDR3 loop spans 12 amino acids. CDR3 residues: CASRLGEATIYF. The CDR3 DNA follows: TGTGCCAGCAGGTTGGGGGAGGCCACCATATATTTT.

The chain carries TRBV5-1 and TRBJ1-1; TRBD1 matches 9 bases. CDR1 and CDR2 (germline): SGHRS, YFSETQ. This CDR3 comprises 14 residues. The V segment lost 0 bases and the J segment 6 bases; nucleotides outside the gene matches: 3. The CDR3 bases are TGCGCCAGCAGCTTGGGCCGACAGGGGGCTGAAGCTTTCTTT. Translated, it gives CASSLGRQGAEAFF. Full variable domain (missing parts from reference TRBV5-1 and TRBJ1-1): KAGVTQTPRYLIKTRGQQVTLSCSPISGHRSVSWYQQTPGQGLQFLFEYFSETQRNKGNFPGRFSGRQFSNSRSEMNVSTLELGDSALYLCASSLGRQGAEAFFGQGTRLTVV.

The CDR3 reads CASSLAASGAGTDTQYF. The DNA of the CDR3 is TGCGCCAGCAGCTTGGCGGCTTCAGGGGCCGGCACAGATACGCAGTATTTT. V usage is TRBV5-1 and J usage is TRBJ2-3; a possible D gene is TRBD1 (6 bases). Germline V gene data show CDR1 as SGHRS and CDR2 as YFSETQ. V lost 0 bases to trimming and J lost 1 base, with 15 bases between them. This CDR3 spans 17 amino acids.

The J gene is TRBJ1-1, the V gene TRBV5-1; a weak D match, TRBD1 (5 bases). Trimming stripped 4 bases from V and 0 bases from J, with 13 bases between. Germline CDR1 and CDR2: SGHRS and YFSETQ. The CDR3 spans 15 residues. CDR3 region: CASSPIDRMNTEAFF. CDR3 nucleotide sequence: TGCGCCAGCAGCCCTATCGACAGAATGAACACTGAAGCTTTCTTT.

The chain employs TRBV7-2 and TRBJ2-2; the D is unclear. Deletions cut 1 base from V and 5 bases from J, with 8 bases between. This CDR3 is built from 14 residues. Germline-derived CDR1 and CDR2 are SGHTA and FQGNSA. DNA for the CDR3: TGTGCCAGCAGCTTAGGCGGAAGTACCGGGGAGCTGTTTTTT. Protein product: CASSLGGSTGELFF.

V is TRBV19 and J is TRBJ1-2; 7 bases map to TRBD1. This CDR3 is 13 amino acids long. Looked up from germline, CDR1 is LNHDA and CDR2 is SQIVND (reference sequence). J gave up 3 bases and V 6 bases, and 4 bases lay outside the gene matches. The CDR3 protein is CASSKDRYYGYTF. DNA for the CDR3: TGTGCCAGTAGCAAGGACAGGTACTATGGCTACACCTTC.

Only one count was recorded for this clone. This chain uses TRBV6-5 with TRBJ2-4, with 7 nucleotides matching TRBD1. The CDR3 is 14 amino acids. Germline-derived CDR1 and CDR2 are MNHEY and SVGAGI. The J segment lost 5 bases and the V segment lost 9 bases, leaving 10 bases of the junction unmatched. CDR3 in amino acids: CASLSTGTENIQYF. Written as DNA, the CDR3 is TGTGCCAGTCTCTCCACGGGGACAGAAAACATTCAGTACTTC.

The chain employs TRBV30 and TRBJ1-5, with D unresolved. This CDR3 is 13 amino acids long. Looked up from germline, CDR1 is GTSNPN and CDR2 is SVGIG (reference sequence). V was trimmed by 2 bases and J by 0 bases, leaving 5 bases between them. The CDR3, as DNA: TGTGCCTGGAGTTTAGATAGCAATCAGCCCCAGCATTTT. This codes for CAWSLDSNQPQHF.